The TCR beta chain under discussion was sequenced for a study of shared clonotypes between healthy human individuals. Generated by immunoSEQ multiplex PCR, the TCRdb table keeps only in-frame clones and is missing some. The data contain some 980,000 clones, less than 85% of them singletons. Comment on this clone: Its antigen is currently unknown.

Broader study findings: Collection of samples was limited to blood; tissue repertoires likely differ.

The sequenced sample consisted of memory CD4+ T cells sorted from blood. Subset specified: CD45RA-negative fraction. The clonotype originates from a man aged 18 to 30 in good health.

The CDR3 region is CASSLQQLFGTGELFF. The DNA of the CDR3 is TGTGCCAGCAGCTTGCAGCAGCTTTTTGGTACCGGGGAGCTGTTTTTT. The chain recombines TRBV11-2 with TRBJ2-2, with no clear D. CDR1 SGHAT and CDR2 FQNNGV come from the germline V gene. V was clipped by 3 bases and J by 5 bases, with 16 bases between them. The CDR3 totals 16 residues.